This T cell receptor (beta chain) derives from a study of T-cell reconstitution after alpha-beta-depleted transplantation in children (dated by TCRdb to between 2015 and 2016). With respect to the entire study: The study quantitatively tracked T-cell immune reconstitution after TCRalphabeta/CD19-depleted allogeneic hematopoietic cell transplantation in children using TCR repertoire profiling.

The study at large found these results: In some patients, high TCRbeta diversity at day 60 was attributed to recipient T cells and intrathymic progenitors that had survived conditioning. Hyperexpanded clone frequencies declined over subsequent months; after one year, T-cell counts and TCRbeta diversity were mostly attributed to newly produced T cells. The apparently early recovery of alphabetaT-cell counts about two months after transplant reportedly depended on only several hundred rapidly expanded clones that came from non-depleted graft cells.

This sample's treatment or condition label indicates: allogeneic hematopoietic cell transplantation with graft depleted of TCRalphabeta T cells and CD19 B cells. Transplant recipients were children who received TCRalphabeta/CD19-depleted allogeneic hematopoietic cell grafts. Library preparation employed PCR. Sequencing used an Illumina HiSeq 2500. TCR libraries were prepared with molecular barcoding, using unique molecular identifiers to normalize TCRbeta repertoire quantification. TCRdb redid the processing of the public reads, applying fastp at Q25 and MiXCR, and retained in-frame beta chains. For every CDR3 protein sequence, its rows merge into one entry that carries the most common genes and DNA. In all, the sample holds about 980,000 distinct CDR3 sequences, and roughly 31% of those were seen once. The top ten clonotypes cover around 30% of the sample. For CDR1 and CDR2, the germline V gene lists MNHEY and SVGEGT. The V end gives up 5 bases and the J end 4 bases, leaving 8 bases in the junction not matched to a gene. From the cysteine up to the phenylalanine, the CDR3 has a length of 15 residues. The retained sequence is limited to the CDR3, 45 bases, with the frame set at the first base.

In its sample, this clonotype was seen many times. Its antigen has not been determined. Base qualities are missing; no much larger clone stands one base away. This clonotype was sampled from a boy in the first two years of life who had a stem cell transplant for SCID, so the T cells may come from the graft donor. Sequencing used PBMCs, mostly from graft donor cells, obtained 360 days after TCRalphabeta/CD19-depleted stem cell transplant. The chain is encoded by TRBV6-2 or TRBV6-3 joined to TRBJ1-1; TRBD1 agrees with 9 junctional bases. The CDR3 is CASSRDRELGTEAFF. The sequence in DNA is TGTGCCAGCAGTCGGGACAGGGAGTTAGGCACTGAAGCTTTCTTT.